The T cell receptor beta chain under discussion was sequenced for a study of CD8 T cells in Susac syndrome. The germline V and J ends were trimmed by 3 bases and 6 bases, with 13 bases remaining between them. This CDR3 comprises 14 residues. With random hexamers, reverse transcription was performed on about 0.5 to 1 ug of RNA. Amplification of TCR beta CDR3 spanned 54 Vbeta and 13 Jbeta via immunoSEQ multiplex PCR. TCRdb recomputed calls from the immunoSEQ multiplex PCR reads with MiXCR, one row per CDR3 protein. The table includes approximately 140,000 distinct CDR3 sequences, roughly 80% detected once.

The sample consisted of CD8+ T cells from PBMCs. The chain joins TRBV12-3 or TRBV12-4 to TRBJ2-3; D possibly matches TRBD1 or TRBD2 (6 bases each). The sequence was collected from a human donor with multiple sclerosis. CDR3 coding DNA: TGTGCCAGCAGTTTGAGTCCCGGGGGCGATACGCAGTATTTT. This codes for CASSLSPGGDTQYF.